A single TCR beta chain is shown here with its context. Its antigen is still unknown. Repertoires were generated with immunoSEQ multiplex PCR, while TCRdb's copy carries only in-frame clones and drops some. The sample records some 150,000 clones, 85% to 90% being singletons. The data derive from a study of T cell responses to AZD1222 COVID-19 vaccine. For the study at large: Whether given at about 4 or about 12 weeks, second doses were pooled. General observations from the study: Researchers took repertoire samples only after the peak T cell response had come. Donors in the cohort were predominantly white British and more often female, and clonal diversity was possibly underestimated. The reported proportion of spike-specific TCRs targeting unmutated variant regions was nearly half.

This CDR3 is 14 amino acids long. Germline V gene sequence: CDR1 MNHNS, CDR2 SASEGT. Trimming took off 0 bases at V and 9 bases at J, with 14 bases between the two ends. The chain links TRBV6-1 to TRBJ1-2; the D is unclear. The starting material was peripheral blood, obtained on day 0 of AZD1222 vaccination. The TCR sequence derives from an adult in good health. The CDR3 reads CASSEAPSGIRYTF. As DNA, the CDR3 is TGTGCCAGCAGTGAAGCCCCCTCAGGTATACGCTACACCTTC.